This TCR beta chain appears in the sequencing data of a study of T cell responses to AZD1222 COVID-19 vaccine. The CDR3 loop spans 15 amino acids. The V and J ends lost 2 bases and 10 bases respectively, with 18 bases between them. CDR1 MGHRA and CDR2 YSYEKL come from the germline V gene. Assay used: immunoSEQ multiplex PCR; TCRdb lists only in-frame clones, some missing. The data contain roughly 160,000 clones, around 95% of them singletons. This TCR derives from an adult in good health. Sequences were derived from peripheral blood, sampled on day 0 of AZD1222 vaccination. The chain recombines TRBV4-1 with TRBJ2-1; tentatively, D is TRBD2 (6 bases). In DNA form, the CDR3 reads TGCGCCAGCAGCCAATTTCTGGGGGAGGTCAACGAGCAGTTCTTC. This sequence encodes CASSQFLGEVNEQFF.